Each of the 28 T cell receptor beta chains below was sequenced from the same sample in a study of T cell repertoires in cytomegalovirus infection. MiXCR, applied by TCRdb to the reads, yields one record per CDR3 protein. The sample gives around 180,000 distinct CDR3 sequences, 25% to 30% of which show up once; approximately 30% is in the top ten. The sample taken for sequencing was PBMCs. The receptor source for this set is a human donor in good health (CMV status not recorded). Some clones in this sample may be carry-over from other donors' samples.

The genes are TRBV9 and TRBJ1-3, with D hard to call. Germline V CDR1 and CDR2: SGDLS, YYNGEE. This CDR3 is 13 amino acids long. V was clipped by 0 bases and J by 3 bases, with 4 bases between them. The DNA for the CDR3 is TGTGCCAGCAGCGTAGAGATTGGAAACACCATATATTTT. It encodes CASSVEIGNTIYF.

This chain joins TRBV6-2 or TRBV6-3 and TRBJ1-5, with a weak D call TRBD1 (6 bases). V was trimmed by 4 bases and J by 3 bases, leaving 19 bases between them. The CDR3 is 17 amino acids. The germline V gene has CDR1 MNHEY and CDR2 SVGEGT. DNA for the CDR3: TGTGCCAGCAGTTCCTCCGGCGGACAGAGTATCAATCAGCCCCAGCATTTT. It yields the protein CASSSSGGQSINQPQHF.

A few counts support this clonotype. This chain joins TRBV2 and TRBJ2-1; 9 bases align to TRBD2. The germline CDR1 and CDR2 sequences are SNHLY and FYNNEI. The V segment lost 5 bases and the J segment 8 bases; nucleotides outside the gene matches: 16. This CDR3 region has 17 residues. CDR3 in amino acids: CASSLRGSGGTKDEQFF. CDR3 in DNA: TGTGCCAGCAGTCTCCGCGGCAGCGGGGGGACGAAGGATGAGCAGTTCTTC.

This sequence joins TRBV6-2 or TRBV6-3 and TRBJ2-7, with 12 bases that match TRBD1. V trimming: 7 bases; J trimming: 6 bases; junction bases outside the gene matches: 4. This CDR3 has 13 amino acids. Germline lookup yields CDR1 MNHEY and CDR2 SVGEGT. The CDR3 sequence: CASKGTGGGEQYF. CDR3 sequence (DNA): TGTGCCAGCAAGGGGACAGGGGGCGGCGAGCAGTACTTC.

The chain links TRBV11-2 to TRBJ2-1, with TRBD2 identical over 10 bases. V shed 6 bases, J shed 12 bases, and the junction held 20 bases outside the gene matches. Germline V gene data show CDR1 as SGHAT and CDR2 as FQNNGV. The CDR3 contains 17 residues. In DNA, the CDR3 is TGTGCCAGCAGTCCCATTCTCAAAGCGGGGGGGCAAGGAGGGCAGTTCTTC. Amino acid sequence: CASSPILKAGGQGGQFF.

This clonotype was recorded a few times. The V gene is TRBV6-2 or TRBV6-3, the J gene TRBJ1-1, with D possibly TRBD1 on 5 matching bases. CDR3 length: 16 residues. The germline CDR1 and CDR2 sequences are MNHEY and SVGEGT. V dropped 7 bases and J dropped 0 bases, with 18 bases sitting between them. CDR3 amino acids: CASTYVRGGMNTEAFF. The CDR3 coding sequence is TGTGCCAGCACTTATGTCCGGGGGGGGATGAACACTGAAGCTTTCTTT.

The chain joins TRBV5-1 to TRBJ1-1, with D perhaps TRBD1 (6 bases). CDR1 and CDR2 (germline): SGHRS, YFSETQ. CDR3 size: 14 residues. Trimming cost V 6 bases and J 3 bases, with 15 bases left between them. The CDR3 protein is CASTIDRTDTEAFF. The CDR3 DNA is TGCGCCAGCACGATCGACAGGACGGACACTGAAGCTTTCTTT.

This clonotype was found many times. The gene calls are TRBV7-2 and TRBJ1-2; no definite D call. The CDR3 totals 13 residues. Germline V gene data show CDR1 as SGHTA and CDR2 as FQGNSA. The V end lost 5 bases, the J end lost 4 bases, and 11 bases lay between the germline ends. The CDR3 DNA reads as TGTGCCAGCAGCCTGCAGACTCTCTATGGCTACACCTTC. It specifies CASSLQTLYGYTF.

V and J are TRBV19 and TRBJ1-6, with D possibly matching TRBD1 (5 bases). Germline CDR1 LNHDA, CDR2 SQIVND (reference sequence). CDR3 length: 15 residues. V was cut by 3 bases and J by 5 bases, with 11 bases left in between. CDR3 DNA sequence: TGTGCCAGTAGTATGGAGGGGAGGAATAATTCACCCCTCCACTTT. Its protein product is CASSMEGRNNSPLHF. Full variable domain (rest looked up from reference TRBV19 and TRBJ1-6): DGGITQSPKYLFRKEGQNVTLSCEQNLNHDAMYWYRQDPGQGLRLIYYSQIVNDFQKGDIAEGYSVSREKKESFPLTVTSAQKNPTAFYLCASSMEGRNNSPLHFGNGTRLTVT.

This rearrangement joins TRBV6-5 to TRBJ1-2; D is undetermined. V lost 10 bases and J 4 bases, leaving 10 bases between the germline ends. The CDR3 contains 11 residues. Germline CDR1 and CDR2: MNHEY and SVGAGI. In DNA, the CDR3 is TGTGCCACTGTCAAGGGCTATGGCTACACCTTC. Translating gives CATVKGYGYTF.

This clonotype was recorded a few times. This chain uses TRBV12-3 or TRBV12-4 with TRBJ1-2, with 7 bases matching TRBD1. V lost 4 bases, J lost 8 bases, and 10 bases stayed unmatched. The CDR3 is 14 amino acids. The CDR3 loop reads CASSSLAGGGGYTF. CDR3 nucleotide sequence: TGTGCCAGCAGTTCTCTGGCAGGGGGTGGCGGCTACACCTTC.

The genes are TRBV20-1 and TRBJ1-2; no definite D call. V was pared by 5 bases and J by 0 bases, with 10 bases between. Germline loops: CDR1 DFQATT, CDR2 SNEGSKA (reference sequence). The CDR3 is made up of 13 amino acids. The CDR3 loop is CSAGIPANYGYTF. CDR3 coding DNA: TGCAGTGCTGGTATACCCGCTAACTATGGCTACACCTTC.

This chain joins TRBV6-6 and TRBJ1-5; 12 bases align to TRBD1. The CDR3 totals 16 residues. Trimming at V came to 6 bases and at J to 2 bases, leaving 5 bases not matched to a gene. The germline V gene has CDR1 MNHNY and CDR2 SVGAGI (reference sequence). The CDR3 here is CASRGTGGRGNQPQHF. CDR3 in DNA: TGTGCCAGCAGAGGGACAGGGGGCCGGGGCAATCAGCCCCAGCATTTT.

The gene calls are TRBV7-2 and TRBJ2-1; no clear D gene. The germline V gene encodes CDR1 SGHTA and CDR2 FQGNSA. V shed 5 bases and J shed 8 bases, with 7 bases lying between them. This CDR3 contains 11 residues. The CDR3 here is CASSPPHEQFF. The CDR3 nucleotides read TGTGCCAGCAGCCCTCCCCATGAGCAGTTCTTC.

V gene TRBV4-2 combines with J gene TRBJ2-7, with TRBD2 as a possible D gene (5 bases). The V gene's germline CDR1 is LGHNA and CDR2 YNFKEQ. Trimming shortened V by 3 bases and J by 1 base, and 13 bases separated the two germline ends. The CDR3 runs to 15 residues. This CDR3 reads CASSQEADNSYEQYF. The DNA for the CDR3 is TGTGCCAGCAGCCAGGAGGCTGACAATTCCTACGAGCAGTACTTC.

The sample holds a few counts of this clonotype. The chain employs TRBV7-8 and TRBJ1-2; 8 bases are shared with TRBD1. Germline V gene sequence: CDR1 SGHVS, CDR2 FQNEAQ. The CDR3 length is 14 residues. The ends lost 6 bases at V and 8 bases at J; junction bases unmatched: 11. The CDR3 reads CASRRPGGLDGYTF. CDR3 nucleotide sequence: TGTGCCAGCAGACGGCCAGGGGGCTTGGACGGCTACACCTTC.

The chain couples TRBV7-3 to TRBJ2-6; D could derive from TRBD1 or TRBD2 (6 bases each). CDR1 and CDR2 (germline): SGHTA, FQGTGA. CDR3 length equals 17 residues. With 3 bases removed from V and 4 bases from J, the gap between germline ends came to 16 bases. Written as DNA, the CDR3 is TGTGCCAGCAGCTTGTTCGGGGGCGCAACGGGGGCCAACGTCCTGACTTTC. Translated, it gives CASSLFGGATGANVLTF.

This chain links TRBV6-1 with TRBJ1-1; a weak D match, TRBD1 (5 bases). The CDR3 is 12 residues long. Trimming took 8 bases from V and 6 from J, leaving 13 bases between them. Germline V gene data show CDR1 as MNHNS and CDR2 as SASEGT. CDR3 in amino acids: CASRWGASEAFF. The CDR3 bases are TGTGCCAGCCGCTGGGGCGCCTCTGAAGCTTTCTTT.

This clonotype has a handful of counts. The chain recombines TRBV29-1 with TRBJ2-1, with no clear D. V was clipped by 6 bases and J by 4 bases, with 19 bases between them. Per the germline V gene, CDR1 is SQVTM and CDR2 is ANQGSEA. The CDR3 runs 15 residues. The CDR3, as DNA: TGCAGCGTCAAAACCGGGTCTACATCTTACAATGAGCAGTTCTTC. The encoded protein is CSVKTGSTSYNEQFF.

This chain links TRBV20-1 with TRBJ1-1; D may be TRBD1 (5 bases). The V end was cut by 3 bases, the J end by 3 bases, with 17 bases between. The CDR3 sequence is 15 residues long. Germline CDR1 reads DFQATT; CDR2 reads SNEGSKA (reference sequence). CDR3 sequence: CSASVTGGGDTEAFF. CDR3 sequence (DNA): TGCAGTGCTAGCGTCACAGGAGGCGGGGACACTGAAGCTTTCTTT.

The chain combines TRBV11-2 with TRBJ1-1, with a possible D match to TRBD1 (5 bases). The CDR3 is 14 residues long. The V gene's germline CDR1 is SGHAT and CDR2 FQNNGV. The V end lost 5 bases, the J end lost 9 bases, and 19 bases lay between the germline ends. CDR3 nucleotide sequence: TGTGCCAGCAGCGAAAGGCAGTCGAGACAGCAAGCTTTCTTT. This translates into CASSERQSRQQAFF.

This clonotype was counted a single time. This rearrangement joins TRBV12-3 or TRBV12-4 to TRBJ1-3; maybe TRBD1 (5 bases). V lost 5 bases, J lost 6 bases, and 14 bases lay in between. There are 14 residues in the CDR3. CDR3 nucleotide sequence: TGTGCCAGCAGTCTGTGGGGGACGGAAAACACCATATATTTT. It specifies CASSLWGTENTIYF.

This clonotype was observed a handful of times. The chain is built from TRBV7-4 and TRBJ1-5; no reliable D call. V was shortened by 1 base and J by 0 bases, with 4 bases between the two germline ends. This CDR3 region has 14 residues. CDR1 is SGHVT and CDR2 is SQSDAQ in the germline V gene. The CDR3 loop reads CASSLVVSNQPQHF. The CDR3 DNA follows: TGTGCCAGCAGCTTAGTGGTTAGCAATCAGCCCCAGCATTTT.

The chain couples TRBV12-3 or TRBV12-4 to TRBJ2-3; TRBD2 might be the D (5 bases). V was shortened by 3 bases and J by 2 bases, with 9 bases between the two germline ends. The CDR3 is made up of 14 amino acids. DNA of the CDR3: TGTGCCAGCAGTTTCAGAGGGTACACAGATACGCAGTATTTT. Residues: CASSFRGYTDTQYF.

The CDR3 coding sequence is TGTGCCAGCAGCCCCGGGACAGGACGACAACAGTACTTC. Its translation is CASSPGTGRQQYF. The chain couples TRBV7-9 to TRBJ2-7, with 8 bases that match TRBD1. V dropped 5 bases and J dropped 10; count of bases not matched to a gene: 10. CDR3 length: 13 amino acids. The germline gives CDR1 SEHNR, CDR2 FQNEAQ (reference sequence).

The count of this clonotype is one. The J gene is TRBJ2-1, the V gene TRBV12-5; D may be TRBD1 (5 bases). CDR3 length: 12 amino acids. The V and J ends lost 7 bases and 8 bases respectively, with 12 bases between them. The germline CDR1 and CDR2 sequences are LGHNT and FRNRAP. The DNA of the CDR3 is TGTGCTAGTGACCCAGGGTATGATGAGCAGTTCTTC. The encoded protein is CASDPGYDEQFF.

The V gene is TRBV6-2 or TRBV6-3, the J gene TRBJ1-1; D is perhaps TRBD1 (6 bases). The CDR3 is 14 residues long. Trimming stripped 2 bases from V and 3 bases from J, with 10 bases between. Germline lookup yields CDR1 MNHEY and CDR2 SVGEGT. The CDR3 DNA reads TGTGCCAGCAGTTACAAGGGGGGCTACACTGAAGCTTTCTTT. Its protein is CASSYKGGYTEAFF.

The genes are TRBV2 and TRBJ2-2; D may correspond to TRBD1 or TRBD2 (5 bases each). Germline V lookup: CDR1 SNHLY, CDR2 FYNNEI. The ends were cut back, 6 bases at V and 7 bases at J, with 18 bases in the middle. The CDR3 spans 15 residues. CDR3 sequence reads: CASSQQDFGGGELFF. Here the CDR3 DNA reads TGTGCCAGCAGCCAACAGGACTTTGGAGGCGGGGAGCTGTTTTTT.